This TCR beta chain was sequenced for a study of cytomegalovirus exposure and HLA in healthy donors. The germline V and J ends were trimmed by 3 bases and 5 bases, with 8 bases remaining between them. CDR3 length: 12 residues. The V gene's germline CDR1 is SNHLY and CDR2 FYNNEI. It was with 60 Vbeta and 13 Jbeta primers that the PCR ran. Profiled with immunoSEQ multiplex PCR; TCRdb holds only in-frame clones, not every one. The table lists over 100,000 clones, roughly 63% of them singletons, with under 6.5% in the top ten. The sequencing input was PBMCs. This chain uses TRBV2 with TRBJ2-7; D is possibly TRBD1 (5 bases). The clonotype originates from a woman aged 70-85 years in good health and CMV-seropositive. The chain's CDR3 is CASSDKGNEQYF. In DNA, the CDR3 is TGTGCCAGCAGTGACAAGGGGAACGAGCAGTACTTC. Full variable domain (outside the CDR3, taken from reference TRBV2 and TRBJ2-7): EPEVTQTPSHQVTQMGQEVILRCVPISNHLYFYWYRQILGQKVEFLVSFYNNEISEKSEIFDDQFSVERPDGSNFTLKIRSTKLEDSAMYFCASSDKGNEQYFGPGTRLTVT.